The rows below give T cell receptor beta chains drawn from one sample of a study of T cell responses to AZD1222 COVID-19 vaccine. Sequencing was performed with immunoSEQ multiplex PCR; in TCRdb, only in-frame clones are kept and a portion is missing. Of 95,000 to 150,000 clones detected, around 90% appear once; the ten largest clones hold 8.4%. The material was peripheral blood, obtained on day 0 of AZD1222 vaccination. All receptors come from an adult in good health. Both conserved end residues are part of each CDR3. D genes are given only for firm matches. Some rows mark clone size as missing; the rest say once, few, many or name a class of expanded clone.

TRBV29-1	TRBJ1-2	-	-	CSVVVPRGSRYGYTF	TGCAGCGTTGTTGTGCCCAGGGGATCTCGCTATGGCTACACCTTC
TRBV2	TRBJ1-1	-	-	CASSEVEAFF	TGTGCCAGCAGTGAAGTTGAAGCTTTCTTT
TRBV5-4	TRBJ2-7	-	TRBD2	CASSLAGGSSYEQYF	TGTGCCAGCAGCCTAGCGGGGGGCTCCTCCTACGAGCAGTACTTC
TRBV28	TRBJ2-7	-	TRBD2	CASSYTSGAYYEQYF	TGTGCCAGCAGTTATACTAGCGGGGCCTACTACGAGCAGTACTTC
TRBV9	TRBJ2-1	-	-	CASRGKGGDEQFF	TGTGCCAGCAGGGGTAAGGGGGGTGATGAGCAGTTCTTC
TRBV7-2	TRBJ1-2	-	TRBD1	CASSVTGQGTYGYTF	TGTGCCAGCAGCGTGACGGGACAGGGGACTTATGGCTACACCTTC
TRBV6-6	TRBJ2-7	once	TRBD1	CASSVGTAYEQYF	TGTGCCAGCAGTGTCGGGACAGCCTACGAGCAGTACTTC
TRBV29-1	TRBJ1-2	once	-	CSATRGSGYGYTF	TGCAGCGCTACTAGAGGTTCGGGCTATGGCTACACCTTC
TRBV6-5	TRBJ2-4	-	-	CASSLTGTKNIQYF	TGTGCCAGCAGTTTGACGGGGACCAAAAACATTCAGTACTTC
TRBV19	TRBJ2-5	-	TRBD1	CASSPQGARETQYF	TGTGCCAGTTCACCCCAGGGGGCTCGAGAGACCCAGTACTTC
TRBV6-5	TRBJ1-6	once	-	CASSNQGNNSPLHF	TGTGCCAGCAGTAATCAGGGAAATAATTCACCCCTCCACTTT
TRBV5-1	TRBJ2-3	-	-	CASSTMSSTSTDTQYF	TGCGCCAGCAGCACGATGAGCAGCACTAGCACAGATACGCAGTATTTT
TRBV2	TRBJ1-6	many	-	CAILPPGPHSPLHF	TGTGCCATCCTCCCCCCCGGGCCTCATTCACCCCTCCACTTT
TRBV18	TRBJ2-1	-	TRBD1	CASSPGQGSYNEQFF	TGTGCCAGCTCACCCGGACAGGGGTCCTACAATGAGCAGTTCTTC
TRBV28	TRBJ2-2	many	TRBD1	CASSLGDRVTETGELFF	TGTGCCAGCAGTTTAGGGGACAGGGTAACAGAGACCGGGGAGCTGTTTTTT
TRBV7-9	TRBJ1-6	-	-	CASSQKTGLANSPLHF	TGTGCCAGCAGCCAAAAAACAGGGCTGGCGAATTCACCCCTCCACTTT
TRBV7-8	TRBJ2-7	-	-	CASRDRRARADEQYF	TGTGCCAGCCGCGATCGGCGCGCCCGAGCGGACGAGCAGTACTTC
TRBV28	TRBJ2-7	-	-	CASSSRGLSAYEQYF	TGTGCCAGCAGTTCCCGCGGACTTTCCGCCTACGAGCAGTACTTC
TRBV5-6	TRBJ2-1	-	-	CASARRTDEQFF	TGTGCCAGTGCCCGTAGGACCGATGAGCAGTTCTTC
TRBV2	TRBJ1-2	-	TRBD1	CASEDRARGYTF	TGTGCCAGCGAGGACAGGGCACGAGGCTACACCTTC
TRBV6-5	TRBJ1-3	-	-	CASSYGGPGNTIYF	TGTGCCAGCAGTTACGGGGGCCCTGGAAACACCATATATTTT
TRBV6-5	TRBJ2-5	-	-	CASSYGILQETQYF	TGTGCCAGCAGTTATGGGATTCTCCAAGAGACCCAGTACTTC
TRBV28	TRBJ1-4	-	-	CASTTPRGGEREKLFF	TGTGCCAGCACTACCCCCCGGGGGGGGGAGAGAGAAAAACTGTTTTTT
TRBV15	TRBJ2-7	-	-	CATSNRGYEQYF	TGTGCCACCAGCAATAGGGGCTACGAGCAGTACTTC
TRBV7-9	TRBJ2-3	-	TRBD1	CASSPGTGVTDTQYF	TGTGCCAGCAGTCCCGGGACAGGGGTCACAGATACGCAGTATTTT
TRBV2	TRBJ2-2	-	-	CASSGGLGGELFF	TGTGCCAGCAGTGGGGGACTTGGCGGGGAGCTGTTTTTT
TRBV27	TRBJ1-1	once	-	CASSVTPGSTNTEAFF	TGTGCCAGCAGTGTCACCCCGGGCTCCACGAACACTGAAGCTTTCTTT
TRBV18	TRBJ2-1	once	-	CASSRTTGHGQFF	TGTGCCAGCTCACGAACGACAGGTCACGGGCAGTTCTTC
TRBV5-1	TRBJ1-1	-	-	CASSADTRNTEAFF	TGCGCCAGCAGTGCAGATACACGAAACACTGAAGCTTTCTTT
TRBV18	TRBJ2-7	-	-	CASSPIAGASYEQYF	TGTGCCAGCTCACCAATTGCGGGTGCCTCCTACGAGCAGTACTTC
TRBV6-5	TRBJ1-3	few	-	CASSYSNRGTGNTIYF	TGTGCCAGCAGTTACTCGAATCGGGGAACGGGAAACACCATATATTTT
TRBV4-1	TRBJ1-1	once	-	CASSQDKGGFTEAFF	TGCGCCAGCAGCCAAGATAAAGGGGGTTTCACTGAAGCTTTCTTT
TRBV7-9	TRBJ1-5	-	-	CASSPTQGKDQPQHF	TGTGCCAGCAGCCCAACTCAGGGGAAGGATCAGCCCCAGCATTTT
TRBV12-3/TRBV12-4	TRBJ1-5	once	-	CASSLGKHQPQHF	TGTGCCAGCAGTTTGGGTAAGCATCAGCCCCAGCATTTT
TRBV18	TRBJ2-1	-	TRBD2	CASSPKREGYNEQFF	TGTGCCAGCTCACCAAAGCGGGAGGGCTACAATGAGCAGTTCTTC
TRBV12-3/TRBV12-4	TRBJ1-2	-	-	CASSLRGVGGYTF	TGTGCCAGCAGCTTGAGGGGGGTAGGTGGCTACACCTTC
TRBV28	TRBJ2-1	-	-	CASRGIGQFF	TGTGCCAGCAGGGGGATAGGGCAGTTCTTC
TRBV7-9	TRBJ2-2	-	-	CASSSLTSGPSNTGELFF	TGTGCCAGCAGCTCTCTAACAAGCGGGCCTTCGAACACCGGGGAGCTGTTTTTT
TRBV12-5	TRBJ2-2	-	-	CASGTRGGYTGELFF	TGTGCTAGTGGGACTAGGGGGGGCTATACCGGGGAGCTGTTTTTT
TRBV7-8	TRBJ2-7	-	-	CASSRRYEQYF	TGTGCCAGCAGCCGTCGCTACGAGCAGTACTTC
TRBV6-5	TRBJ1-5	-	TRBD1	CATSRDRRGNQPQHF	TGTGCCACCTCGAGGGACAGACGGGGGAATCAGCCCCAGCATTTT
TRBV27	TRBJ1-6	-	-	CASSLGRGEYNSPLHF	TGTGCCAGCAGTTTGGGGAGGGGGGAATATAATTCACCCCTCCACTTT
TRBV15	TRBJ1-1	once	-	CATSRDKGAKGHELNTEAFF	TGTGCCACCAGCAGAGATAAGGGCGCAAAAGGCCATGAACTGAACACTGAAGCTTTCTTT
TRBV28	TRBJ2-1	-	TRBD1	CASSFGDSDRNEQFF	TGTGCCAGCAGTTTCGGGGACAGCGACAGGAATGAGCAGTTCTTC
TRBV7-2	TRBJ1-3	-	-	CASSLARSGVGNTIYF	TGTGCCAGCAGCTTAGCGAGGTCAGGGGTTGGAAACACCATATATTTT
TRBV29-1	TRBJ1-3	-	-	CSALQNSGNTIYF	TGCAGCGCCCTCCAAAACTCTGGAAACACCATATATTTT
TRBV24-1	TRBJ2-6	hyperexpanded	-	CATSGGANVLTF	TGTGCCACCTCTGGAGGGGCCAACGTCCTGACTTTC
TRBV30	TRBJ1-4	-	-	CAWRYRNEKLFF	TGTGCCTGGAGGTACCGCAATGAAAAACTGTTTTTT
TRBV29-1	TRBJ2-7	-	-	CSVWLVYEQYF	TGCAGCGTGTGGTTGGTGTACGAGCAGTACTTC
TRBV5-1	TRBJ1-2	-	TRBD1	CASSWGTDYGYTF	TGCGCCAGCAGCTGGGGGACAGACTATGGCTACACCTTC
TRBV24-1	TRBJ2-3	-	TRBD2	CATSDPRAGGPTDTQYF	TGTGCCACCAGTGACCCTAGGGCGGGAGGGCCGACAGATACGCAGTATTTT
TRBV7-3	TRBJ2-7	-	-	CASSLALASGGEQYF	TGTGCCAGCAGCTTAGCGCTAGCGAGTGGGGGCGAGCAGTACTTC
TRBV6-5	TRBJ1-6	-	-	CASSMDSNSPLHF	TGTGCCAGCAGTATGGACAGCAATTCACCCCTCCACTTT
TRBV5-4	TRBJ2-7	-	-	CASSLAPQGSYEQYF	TGTGCCAGCAGCTTGGCTCCGCAGGGTTCCTACGAGCAGTACTTC
TRBV19	TRBJ2-3	-	-	CASSIGRGSPWDTQYF	TGTGCCAGTAGTATAGGTCGAGGGTCGCCTTGGGATACGCAGTATTTT
TRBV6-1	TRBJ1-6	-	-	CASSDLGQYGSPLHF	TGTGCCAGCAGTGATTTGGGGCAGTATGGGTCACCCCTCCACTTT
TRBV5-5	TRBJ1-6	-	-	CASSQIINSPLHF	TGTGCCAGCAGCCAAATAATTAATTCACCCCTCCACTTT
TRBV27	TRBJ1-2	-	-	CASSTGPSYGYTF	TGTGCCAGCAGTACCGGACCTTCCTATGGCTACACCTTC
TRBV5-5	TRBJ2-7	-	-	CASSRGQAAYEQYF	TGTGCCAGCAGCCGGGGGCAGGCCGCCTACGAGCAGTACTTC
TRBV2	TRBJ2-7	-	TRBD1	CASSGTGGGEGEQYF	TGTGCCAGCAGTGGGACAGGGGGTGGGGAGGGCGAGCAGTACTTC